Each of the 15 T cell receptor beta chains below was sequenced from the same sample in a study of cytomegalovirus exposure and HLA in healthy donors. The PCR used 60 Vbeta and 13 Jbeta primers. Assay used: immunoSEQ multiplex PCR; TCRdb lists only in-frame clones, some missing. Of more than 150,000 clones in the sample, approximately 80% were seen once. The sample comprised PBMCs. These receptors all stem from a girl between 10 and 17 years old in good health and CMV-seropositive.

This rearrangement joins TRBV6-1 to TRBJ1-1; TRBD1 matches at 8 bases. The CDR3 length is 13 residues. V dropped 6 bases and J dropped 5; count of bases not matched to a gene: 5. The V gene's germline CDR1 is MNHNS and CDR2 SASEGT. CDR3 nucleotides: TGTGCCAGCAGGAGACAGGGGTGGACTGAAGCTTTCTTT. It is translated as CASRRQGWTEAFF.

The chain combines TRBV7-2 with TRBJ1-5, with 8 nucleotides matching TRBD1. Germline V gives CDR1 SGHTA, CDR2 FQGNSA. This CDR3 is built from 15 residues. With V trimmed by 5 bases and J by 3 bases, 6 bases remained unmatched. The CDR3: CASSQTGAPNQPQHF. Written as DNA, the CDR3 is TGTGCCAGCAGCCAGACAGGGGCGCCCAATCAGCCCCAGCATTTT.

V and J are TRBV28 and TRBJ1-1; TRBD1 matches 7 bases. CDR3 length: 19 amino acids. Trimming removed 3 bases from V and 4 bases from J; junction bases left unmatched: 20. Looked up from germline, CDR1 is MDHEN and CDR2 is SYDVKM. The CDR3 coding sequence is TGTGCCAGCAGTTTTTTTTACTTCTATTTGAGGGGGCCAGCCACTGAAGCTTTCTTT. Translating gives CASSFFYFYLRGPATEAFF.

This chain connects TRBV10-3 to TRBJ2-2, with a tentative D call TRBD1 (5 bases). The CDR3 sequence is 14 residues long. CDR1 and CDR2 from the germline V gene are ENHRY and SYGVKD. Trimming left V 3 bases short and J 5 bases short, with 10 bases between. The chain's CDR3 is CAISDLDSTGELFF. DNA of the CDR3: TGTGCCATCAGTGACCTTGACAGTACCGGGGAGCTGTTTTTT.

The chain joins TRBV5-1 to TRBJ2-5; D unresolved. CDR1 SGHRS and CDR2 YFSETQ come from the germline V gene. The CDR3 is 15 residues long. V lost 6 bases and J 1 base, leaving 16 bases between the germline ends. CDR3 sequence reads: CASIKSRSPQETQYF. The CDR3 DNA follows: TGCGCCAGCATCAAATCTCGGAGCCCCCAAGAGACCCAGTACTTC.

The chain carries TRBV5-1 and TRBJ2-6; 8 nucleotides line up with TRBD2. V was pared by 5 bases and J by 0 bases, with 7 bases of the junction left unmatched. The CDR3 has 17 residues. CDR1 SGHRS and CDR2 YFSETQ come from the germline V gene. The CDR3, as DNA: TGCGCCAGCAGACGGGAGGGAGGAAACTCTGGGGCCAACGTCCTGACTTTC. Its translation: CASRREGGNSGANVLTF. Drawing the rest from reference TRBV5-1 and TRBJ2-6, the complete variable domain is KAGVTQTPRYLIKTRGQQVTLSCSPISGHRSVSWYQQTPGQGLQFLFEYFSETQRNKGNFPGRFSGRQFSNSRSEMNVSTLELGDSALYLCASRREGGNSGANVLTFGAGSRLTVL.

This clone appeared a single time. The V call is TRBV6-5, the J call TRBJ2-7, with TRBD2 matching 14 bases. The CDR3 loop spans 16 amino acids. The V gene's germline CDR1 is MNHEY and CDR2 SVGAGI. Losses at the gene ends were 2 bases for V and 4 bases for J; bases not matched to a gene: 4. CDR3 in amino acids: CASSYRLAGGPYEQYF. In DNA, the CDR3 is TGTGCCAGCAGTTACCGACTAGCGGGAGGGCCGTACGAGCAGTACTTC.

This chain joins TRBV7-9 and TRBJ2-3, with TRBD1 identical over 10 bases. The CDR3 is 17 residues long. CDR1 SEHNR and CDR2 FQNEAQ come from the germline V gene (reference sequence). After removal of 5 bases from V and 0 bases from J, the junction contained 8 bases not matched to a gene. CDR3 DNA: TGTGCCAGCAGCCCCGGGACAGGGGCGACGAGCACAGATACGCAGTATTTT. Translation gives CASSPGTGATSTDTQYF. Together with reference TRBV7-9 and TRBJ2-3, the CDR3 gives the full variable domain: DTGVSQNPRHKITKRGQNVTFRCDPISEHNRLYWYRQTLGQGPEFLTYFQNEAQLEKSRLLSDRFSAERPKGSFSTLEIQRTEQGDSAMYLCASSPGTGATSTDTQYFGPGTRLTVL.

The CDR3 protein is CAWSAPNGRADEQFF. CDR3 DNA sequence: TGTGCCTGGAGTGCTCCTAACGGGAGGGCCGATGAGCAGTTCTTC. The rearrangement uses TRBV30 and TRBJ2-1; TRBD2 matches 8 bases. After removal of 1 base from V and 8 bases from J, the junction contained 10 bases not matched to a gene. The CDR3 has 15 amino acids. CDR1 is GTSNPN and CDR2 is SVGIG in the germline V gene (reference sequence).

A single count supports this clone. The missing conserved phenylalanine or tryptophan at the end of this CDR3 makes a read error likely. Because the CDR3's place on the DNA is in doubt, the DNA is left out and the CDR3 is given as listed by TCRdb. This chain joins TRBV6-1 and TRBJ1-2. Germline V gene sequence: CDR1 MNHNS, CDR2 SASEGT. Inclusive of both ends, the CDR3 amounts to 8 amino acids. CDR3 protein: CAGGAGPL.

In this sample, this clone turned up once. The rearrangement links TRBV6-1 to TRBJ2-3; a weak D match, TRBD2 (7 bases). The CDR3 loop spans 16 amino acids. Germline V lookup: CDR1 MNHNS, CDR2 SASEGT. V dropped 1 base and J dropped 5 bases, with 16 bases sitting between them. CDR3: CASSEEGGKGRDTQYF. DNA for the CDR3: TGTGCCAGCAGTGAAGAGGGGGGGAAGGGAAGAGATACGCAGTATTTT.

The CDR3 is CASSREPHDEQFF. The CDR3 region has the DNA TGTGCCAGCAGTCGGGAGCCACATGATGAGCAGTTCTTC. The gene calls are TRBV6-4 and TRBJ2-1, with D possibly being TRBD2 (6 bases). Trimming removed 5 bases from V and 8 bases from J, with 13 bases in between. CDR1 and CDR2 from the germline V gene are MRHNA and SNTAGT. This CDR3 spans 13 amino acids.

The chain couples TRBV9 to TRBJ2-3; 8 bases map to TRBD2. The CDR3 sequence is 13 residues long. V lost 7 bases and J lost 7; bases outside the gene matches: 8. The V gene's germline CDR1 is SGDLS and CDR2 YYNGEE. The CDR3 protein is CASSLAVVNTQYF. The CDR3 nucleotides read TGTGCCAGCTCACTAGCGGTGGTGAATACGCAGTATTTT.

The DNA for the CDR3 is TGTGCCTGGACTATGGACAGGCTTCATGAAAAACTGTTTTTT. Protein: CAWTMDRLHEKLFF. J is TRBJ1-4 and V is TRBV30; 7 bases match TRBD1. This CDR3 has 14 amino acids. The germline V gene encodes CDR1 GTSNPN and CDR2 SVGIG (reference sequence). V trimming: 4 bases; J trimming: 6 bases; junction bases outside the gene matches: 8.

This sequence joins TRBV5-1 and TRBJ2-1; tentatively, D is TRBD1 (5 bases). V was trimmed by 7 bases and J by 2 bases, leaving 13 bases between them. Germline values: CDR1 SGHRS, CDR2 YFSETQ. The CDR3 totals 14 residues. CDR3 region: CASGLQGTYNEQFF. Written as DNA, the CDR3 is TGCGCCAGCGGGCTCCAGGGAACCTACAATGAGCAGTTCTTC.